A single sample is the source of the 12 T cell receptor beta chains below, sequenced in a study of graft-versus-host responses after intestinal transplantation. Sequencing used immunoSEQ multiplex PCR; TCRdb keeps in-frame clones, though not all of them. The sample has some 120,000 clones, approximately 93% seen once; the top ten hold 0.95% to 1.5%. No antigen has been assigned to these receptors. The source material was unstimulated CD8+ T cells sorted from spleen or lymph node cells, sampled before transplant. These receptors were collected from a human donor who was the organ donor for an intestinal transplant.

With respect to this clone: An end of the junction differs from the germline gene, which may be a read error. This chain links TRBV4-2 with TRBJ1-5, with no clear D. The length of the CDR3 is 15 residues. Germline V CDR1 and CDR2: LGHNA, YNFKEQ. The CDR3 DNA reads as TGTGCCAGCAACCAAGAGGGTTATAGCAATCAGCCCCAGCATTTT. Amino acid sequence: CASNQEGYSNQPQHF.

The CDR3 sequence is CASSLVGTIGTQGAYEQYF. CDR3 nucleotide sequence: TGTGCCAGCAGCTTAGTGGGGACCATCGGGACTCAGGGCGCATACGAGCAGTACTTC. The J gene is TRBJ2-7, the V gene TRBV7-8; tentatively, D is TRBD2 (6 bases). The germline V and J ends were trimmed by 1 base and 4 bases, with 26 bases remaining between them. Germline-derived CDR1 and CDR2 are SGHVS and FQNEAQ. CDR3 length: 19 residues.

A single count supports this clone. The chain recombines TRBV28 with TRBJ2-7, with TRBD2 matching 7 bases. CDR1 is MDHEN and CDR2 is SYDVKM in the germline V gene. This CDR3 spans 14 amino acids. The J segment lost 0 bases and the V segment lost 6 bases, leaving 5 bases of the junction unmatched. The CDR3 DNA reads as TGTGCCAGCAGAGCAGCGGGACCCTCCTACGAGCAGTACTTC. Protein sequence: CASRAAGPSYEQYF.

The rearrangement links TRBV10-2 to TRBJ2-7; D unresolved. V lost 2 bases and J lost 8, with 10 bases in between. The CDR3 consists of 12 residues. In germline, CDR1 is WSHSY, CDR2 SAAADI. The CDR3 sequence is CASSENRAQQYF. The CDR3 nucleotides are TGCGCCAGCAGTGAGAATAGGGCCCAGCAGTACTTC.

The CDR3 sequence: CAWSVTGNQPQHF. Written as DNA, the CDR3 is TGTGCCTGGAGTGTAACAGGCAATCAGCCCCAGCATTTT. The chain recombines TRBV30 with TRBJ1-5; D gene unclear. This CDR3 is 13 amino acids long. Germline assignment: CDR1 GTSNPN and CDR2 SVGIG (reference sequence). V lost 0 bases to trimming and J lost 2 bases, with 5 bases between them.

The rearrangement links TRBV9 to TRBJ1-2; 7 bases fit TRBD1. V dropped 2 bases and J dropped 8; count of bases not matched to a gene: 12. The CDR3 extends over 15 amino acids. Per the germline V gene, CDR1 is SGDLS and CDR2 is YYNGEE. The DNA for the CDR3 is TGTGCCAGCAGCGTGGGACAGACGGATCTATACGGCTACACCTTC. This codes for CASSVGQTDLYGYTF.

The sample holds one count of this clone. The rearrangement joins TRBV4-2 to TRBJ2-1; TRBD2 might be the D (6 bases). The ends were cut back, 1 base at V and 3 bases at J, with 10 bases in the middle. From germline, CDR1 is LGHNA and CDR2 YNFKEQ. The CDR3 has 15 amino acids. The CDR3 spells CASSQGGTGYNEQFF. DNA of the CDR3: TGTGCCAGCAGCCAAGGCGGGACTGGCTACAATGAGCAGTTCTTC.

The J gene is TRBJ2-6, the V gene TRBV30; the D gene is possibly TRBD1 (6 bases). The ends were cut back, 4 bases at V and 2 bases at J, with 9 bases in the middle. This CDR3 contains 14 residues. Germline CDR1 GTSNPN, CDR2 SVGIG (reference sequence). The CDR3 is CAWTPGAGANVLTF. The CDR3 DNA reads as TGTGCCTGGACCCCAGGGGCTGGGGCCAACGTCCTGACTTTC.

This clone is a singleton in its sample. The CDR3 sequence is CSVVAGSYEQYF. The CDR3 nucleotides read TGCAGCGTTGTAGCCGGCTCCTACGAGCAGTACTTC. J is TRBJ2-7 and V is TRBV29-1; D call uncertain. Germline V gives CDR1 SQVTM, CDR2 ANQGSEA. V lost 4 bases, J lost 0 bases, and 7 bases lay in between. There are 12 residues in the CDR3.

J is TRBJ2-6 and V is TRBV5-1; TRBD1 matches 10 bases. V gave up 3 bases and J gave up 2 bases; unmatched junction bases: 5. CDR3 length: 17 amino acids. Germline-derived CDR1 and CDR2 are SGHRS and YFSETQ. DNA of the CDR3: TGCGCCAGCAGCTCGGGGACAGGGGAAACTGGGGCCAACGTCCTGACTTTC. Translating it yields CASSSGTGETGANVLTF.

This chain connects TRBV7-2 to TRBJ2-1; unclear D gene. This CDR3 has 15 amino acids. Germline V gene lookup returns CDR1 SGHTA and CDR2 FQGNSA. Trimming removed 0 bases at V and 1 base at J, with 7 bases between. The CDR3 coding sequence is TGTGCCAGCAGCTTAGCGGGAAGATCCTACAATGAGCAGTTCTTC. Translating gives CASSLAGRSYNEQFF.

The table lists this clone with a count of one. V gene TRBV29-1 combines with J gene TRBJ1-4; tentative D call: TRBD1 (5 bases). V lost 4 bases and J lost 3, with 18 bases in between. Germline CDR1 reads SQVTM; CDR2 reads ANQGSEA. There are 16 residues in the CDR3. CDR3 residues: CSVGSLEAGPNEKLFF. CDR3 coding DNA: TGCAGCGTTGGCTCCCTTGAGGCAGGGCCTAATGAAAAACTGTTTTTT.